The 12 T cell receptor beta chains given below trace back to one sample, sequenced in a study of T cells in Graves' hyperthyroidism and ophthalmopathy. Amplification of TCR beta CDR3 regions used RNA as the template. The HTBI primer set drove a first-round RT-PCR of the TCR CDR3. TCRdb re-called the multiplex PCR reads through MiXCR, storing one row per CDR3 protein. Of about 360,000 distinct CDR3 sequences listed, approximately 13% are singletons. The sample was blood. The receptor source for this set is a man aged 30 to 45 with Graves' hyperthyroidism that later progressed to Graves' ophthalmopathy.

There are many counts of this clonotype. This chain uses TRBV7-9 with TRBJ2-3, with 7 nucleotides matching TRBD2. The CDR3 runs to 12 residues. The J segment lost 6 bases and the V segment lost 7 bases, leaving 4 bases of the junction unmatched. Germline CDR1 reads SEHNR; CDR2 reads FQNEAQ (reference sequence). The CDR3, as DNA: TGTGCCAGCACGACTAGCAGGGATACGCAGTATTTT. This translates into CASTTSRDTQYF.

This clonotype has a count of ten or more. The chain couples TRBV7-8 to TRBJ1-4; D not resolved. The CDR3 spans 13 residues. V lost 5 bases, J lost 4 bases, and 8 bases lay in between. The germline gives CDR1 SGHVS, CDR2 FQNEAQ. The CDR3 DNA reads TGTGCCAGCAGCCGCATCCTTAATGAAAAACTGTTTTTT. It is translated as CASSRILNEKLFF.

A single count supports this clonotype. V usage is TRBV5-6 and J usage is TRBJ1-1; 9 nucleotides align to TRBD1. The germline V gene has CDR1 SGHDT and CDR2 YYEEEE. This CDR3 is 16 amino acids long. With 3 bases clipped from V and 4 bases from J, the junction kept 10 bases outside the gene matches. CDR3: CASSYGQGLWITEAFF. CDR3 DNA sequence: TGTGCCAGCAGCTACGGACAGGGGCTCTGGATCACTGAAGCTTTCTTT.

This clonotype was found a few times. The chain recombines TRBV30 with TRBJ1-1; D is possibly TRBD1 (5 bases). V gave up 5 bases and J gave up 4 bases, with 14 bases separating them. The germline CDR1 and CDR2 sequences are GTSNPN and SVGIG (reference sequence). CDR3 length: 13 amino acids. CDR3 coding DNA: TGTGCCTGGGGGGGAGGTTCAGGCACTGAAGCTTTCTTT. Translation gives CAWGGGSGTEAFF. Supplemented by reference TRBV30 and TRBJ1-1, the full variable domain reads SQTIHQWPATLVQPVGSPLSLECTVEGTSNPNLYWYRQAAGRGLQLLFYSVGIGQISSEVPQNLSASRPQDRQFILSSKKLLLSDSGFYLCAWGGGSGTEAFFGQGTRLTVV.

This clonotype was counted a few times. The rearrangement uses TRBV29-1 and TRBJ1-1, with 8 bases that match TRBD1. This CDR3 is built from 13 residues. Per the germline V gene, CDR1 is SQVTM and CDR2 is ANQGSEA. The V segment lost 6 bases and the J segment 0 bases; nucleotides outside the gene matches: 3. CDR3 loop: CSVGTGLNTEAFF. CDR3 in DNA: TGCAGCGTCGGGACAGGACTGAACACTGAAGCTTTCTTT.

This clonotype has just a few counts. The chain employs TRBV30 and TRBJ2-1; 12 bases line up with TRBD2. Germline V gene data show CDR1 as GTSNPN and CDR2 as SVGIG (reference sequence). V lost 0 bases and J lost 7; bases outside the gene matches: 10. The CDR3 contains 17 residues. In nucleotides, the CDR3 is TGTGCCTGGAGTGTTTGGACTCTAGCGGGGGGGCCGAATGAGCAGTTCTTC. This encodes CAWSVWTLAGGPNEQFF.

This clonotype was detected only a few times. One end of the junction varies from germline; a read error may be responsible. This chain links TRBV20-1 with TRBJ2-1; possibly TRBD2 for D (5 bases). CDR1 is DFQATT and CDR2 is SNEGSKA in the germline V gene (reference sequence). The CDR3 spans 14 residues. The CDR3 reads CGAGSRRVLGEQFF. The DNA for the CDR3 is TGCGGTGCTGGCTCAAGGCGGGTTCTTGGTGAGCAGTTCTTC.

There are many counts of this clonotype. CDR3 region: CASSQWVGHQPQHF. CDR3 sequence (DNA): TGTGCCAGCAGTCAATGGGTGGGACATCAGCCCCAGCATTTT. This chain connects TRBV12-3 or TRBV12-4 to TRBJ1-5; possibly TRBD1 for D (5 bases). There are 14 residues in the CDR3. V was shortened by 5 bases and J by 5 bases, with 13 bases between the two germline ends.

At least ten counts were recorded for this clonotype. The rearrangement joins TRBV6-2 or TRBV6-3 to TRBJ2-2; 13 nucleotides align to TRBD2. J gave up 8 bases and V 6 bases, and 9 bases lay outside the gene matches. Germline CDR1 and CDR2: MNHEY and SVGEGT. The CDR3 runs to 16 residues. The DNA for the CDR3 is TGTGCCAGCAGGCGACTAGCGGGGGGCGATACGGGGGAGCTGTTTTTT. It encodes CASRRLAGGDTGELFF.

This clonotype occurred many times. The gene calls are TRBV9 and TRBJ1-5; D perhaps matches TRBD1 (6 bases). This CDR3 is built from 14 residues. Trimming shortened V by 0 bases and J by 4 bases, and 8 bases separated the two germline ends. Germline V gene lookup returns CDR1 SGDLS and CDR2 YYNGEE. CDR3 in DNA: TGTGCCAGCAGCGTAGAGGGGGGAAATCAGCCCCAGCATTTT. It codes for CASSVEGGNQPQHF.

This clonotype has ten or more counts. The V and J genes are TRBV20-1 and TRBJ2-7; D ambiguous. The CDR3 spans 13 residues. The V end lost 6 bases, the J end lost 0 bases, and 12 bases lay between the germline ends. Germline V CDR1 and CDR2: DFQATT, SNEGSKA (reference sequence). CDR3: CSAGPMSSYEQYF. As DNA, the CDR3 is TGCAGTGCCGGACCCATGAGCTCCTACGAGCAGTACTTC.

The chain joins TRBV5-5 to TRBJ2-5; 8 nucleotides align to TRBD1. The CDR3 has 15 residues. Germline V gives CDR1 SGHKS, CDR2 YYEKEE (reference sequence). Trimming at V came to 3 bases and at J to 5 bases, leaving 9 bases not matched to a gene. CDR3 coding DNA: TGTGCCAGCAGCTACTCAGGGGGCTTCAAGGAGACCCAGTACTTC. Protein: CASSYSGGFKETQYF. Combining the CDR3 with reference TRBV5-5 and TRBJ2-5 gives the whole variable domain DAGVTQSPTHLIKTRGQQVTLRCSPISGHKSVSWYQQVLGQGPQFIFQYYEKEERGRGNFPDRFSARQFPNYSSELNVNALLLGDSALYLCASSYSGGFKETQYFGPGTRLLVL.